These 14 T cell receptor beta chains originate from one sample sequenced in a study of Tregs in tolerant kidney transplant recipients. Assay: immunoSEQ multiplex PCR; the TCRdb copy retains only in-frame clones and omits some. The table shows around 120,000 clones, with roughly 93% occurring only once. The sequencing sample was made of CD4+ T cells from blood. These receptors all come from a human donor in good health.

The chain uses TRBV6-5 and TRBJ2-7; 8 nucleotides agree with TRBD1. Germline V gives CDR1 MNHEY, CDR2 SVGAGI. Trimming at V came to 5 bases and at J to 3 bases, leaving 9 bases not matched to a gene. The CDR3 has 15 amino acids. In DNA, the CDR3 is TGTGCCAGCAGTCCCCCTCGGACAGGGTACTACGAGCAGTACTTC. This sequence encodes CASSPPRTGYYEQYF.

V gene TRBV11-3 combines with J gene TRBJ2-2; D not certain. There are 15 residues in the CDR3. V was clipped by 6 bases and J by 0 bases, with 11 bases between them. Germline assignment: CDR1 SGHNT and CDR2 YENEEA. The CDR3 loop is CASSFDAANTGELFF. Written as DNA, the CDR3 is TGTGCCAGCAGTTTTGATGCAGCGAACACCGGGGAGCTGTTTTTT.

The rearrangement joins TRBV6-8 to TRBJ1-2, with 9 nucleotides matching TRBD1. V lost 6 bases to trimming and J lost 0 bases; unmatched junction nucleotides: 14. The CDR3 runs 18 residues. Germline V gene lookup returns CDR1 MNHGY and CDR2 SAAAGT. The CDR3: CASRRSRDREPSNYGYTF. CDR3 sequence (DNA): TGTGCCAGCAGAAGATCCCGGGACAGGGAACCTTCTAACTATGGCTACACCTTC.

J is TRBJ2-7 and V is TRBV5-1; D may be TRBD2 (6 bases). Germline V gene lookup returns CDR1 SGHRS and CDR2 YFSETQ. The CDR3 spans 16 residues. The ends were cut back, 2 bases at V and 6 bases at J, with 21 bases in the middle. CDR3 sequence reads: CASSFRSGGGVPEQYF. The CDR3 bases are TGCGCCAGCAGCTTTCGGTCTGGCGGAGGGGTGCCCGAGCAGTACTTC.

The gene calls are TRBV27 and TRBJ1-2; D possibly corresponds to TRBD1 (5 bases). CDR3 size: 14 residues. V was trimmed by 3 bases and J by 6 bases, leaving 14 bases between them. CDR1 and CDR2 (germline): MNHEY, SMNVEV (reference sequence). CDR3 in amino acids: CASSFAGYRNGYTF. The CDR3 DNA reads as TGTGCCAGCAGTTTTGCAGGGTATAGGAATGGCTACACCTTC.

V and J are TRBV30 and TRBJ1-4; 7 positions agree with TRBD1. CDR1 GTSNPN and CDR2 SVGIG come from the germline V gene (reference sequence). Germline trimming cut 3 bases from V and 0 bases from J; bases unmatched to any gene: 10. The CDR3 covers 17 residues. DNA for the CDR3: TGTGCCTGGAGGCTTGGGACAGAATTAACAACTAATGAAAAACTGTTTTTT. Translation gives CAWRLGTELTTNEKLFF.

The gene calls are TRBV7-9 and TRBJ1-1; 7 positions agree with TRBD1. The CDR3 extends over 14 amino acids. V shed 4 bases and J 5 bases; nucleotides not matched to a gene: 7. Looked up from germline, CDR1 is SEHNR and CDR2 is FQNEAQ (reference sequence). In DNA, the CDR3 is TGTGCCAGCAGCTCTGGACAGGCCAGGACTGAAGCTTTCTTT. This translates into CASSSGQARTEAFF.

The chain combines TRBV18 with TRBJ2-3; TRBD2 agrees at 11 bases. This CDR3 spans 18 amino acids. The junction had 10 bases not matched to a gene; V was cut back by 2 bases and J by 3 bases. Germline V gives CDR1 KGHSH, CDR2 LQKENI. CDR3 bases: TGTGCCAGCTCACCAACGCTAGCGGGGGGCTCCTTTACAGATACGCAGTATTTT. This sequence encodes CASSPTLAGGSFTDTQYF.

This clone was seen just once. The chain employs TRBV7-9 and TRBJ2-2; D is uncertain. The germline CDR1 and CDR2 sequences are SEHNR and FQNEAQ (reference sequence). This CDR3 is built from 12 residues. V lost 5 bases to trimming and J lost 7 bases, with 8 bases between them. Here the CDR3 DNA reads TGTGCCAGCAGCCTCGACCGCGGGGAGCTGTTTTTT. It translates to CASSLDRGELFF. The entire variable domain, with the rest obtained from reference TRBV7-9 and TRBJ2-2, is as follows: DTGVSQNPRHKITKRGQNVTFRCDPISEHNRLYWYRQTLGQGPEFLTYFQNEAQLEKSRLLSDRFSAERPKGSFSTLEIQRTEQGDSAMYLCASSLDRGELFFGEGSRLTVL.

This clone turned up a few times. The chain carries TRBV14 and TRBJ1-6; 8 nucleotides line up with TRBD1. The CDR3 covers 15 residues. The germline CDR1 and CDR2 sequences are SGHDN and FVKESK. Trimming removed 4 bases from V and 7 bases from J; junction bases left unmatched: 6. CDR3 bases: TGTGCCAGCAGCCTTCAGGGGGCGGTGAATTCACCCCTCCACTTT. It yields the protein CASSLQGAVNSPLHF.

The V call is TRBV5-4, the J call TRBJ1-1; 7 bases map to TRBD1. The V gene end was trimmed by 0 bases and the J gene end by 3 bases; junction bases not matched to a gene: 5. The CDR3 covers 15 residues. From germline, CDR1 is SGHNT and CDR2 YYREEE (reference sequence). The CDR3 sequence: CASSLEEGAYTEAFF. CDR3 nucleotide sequence: TGTGCCAGCAGCTTGGAAGAGGGGGCCTACACTGAAGCTTTCTTT.

This chain links TRBV6-5 with TRBJ1-3; the D gene is possibly TRBD1 (6 bases). V was cut by 6 bases and J by 1 base, with 13 bases left in between. Per germline, CDR1 MNHEY and CDR2 SVGAGI. The CDR3 runs 15 residues. This chain's CDR3 is CASSLDRSSGNTIYF. As DNA, the CDR3 is TGTGCCAGCAGCCTCGACAGGAGTTCTGGAAACACCATATATTTT.

The rearrangement links TRBV5-6 to TRBJ2-1; the D gene could be TRBD1 or TRBD2 (5 bases each). The CDR3 loop spans 15 amino acids. Trimming left V 3 bases short and J 5 bases short, with 15 bases between. Germline values: CDR1 SGHDT, CDR2 YYEEEE. CDR3 in DNA: TGTGCCAGCAGCTCCCTTTGGGGGACCAACAATGAGCAGTTCTTC. Translated, it gives CASSSLWGTNNEQFF.

The V and J genes are TRBV19 and TRBJ1-1; 9 bases fit TRBD1. Trimming removed 2 bases from V and 2 bases from J; junction bases left unmatched: 9. CDR3 size: 17 residues. Germline lookup yields CDR1 LNHDA and CDR2 SQIVND (reference sequence). CDR3 residues: CASSITPLQGANTEAFF. The CDR3 DNA is TGTGCCAGTAGTATAACTCCCTTACAGGGGGCTAACACTGAAGCTTTCTTT.